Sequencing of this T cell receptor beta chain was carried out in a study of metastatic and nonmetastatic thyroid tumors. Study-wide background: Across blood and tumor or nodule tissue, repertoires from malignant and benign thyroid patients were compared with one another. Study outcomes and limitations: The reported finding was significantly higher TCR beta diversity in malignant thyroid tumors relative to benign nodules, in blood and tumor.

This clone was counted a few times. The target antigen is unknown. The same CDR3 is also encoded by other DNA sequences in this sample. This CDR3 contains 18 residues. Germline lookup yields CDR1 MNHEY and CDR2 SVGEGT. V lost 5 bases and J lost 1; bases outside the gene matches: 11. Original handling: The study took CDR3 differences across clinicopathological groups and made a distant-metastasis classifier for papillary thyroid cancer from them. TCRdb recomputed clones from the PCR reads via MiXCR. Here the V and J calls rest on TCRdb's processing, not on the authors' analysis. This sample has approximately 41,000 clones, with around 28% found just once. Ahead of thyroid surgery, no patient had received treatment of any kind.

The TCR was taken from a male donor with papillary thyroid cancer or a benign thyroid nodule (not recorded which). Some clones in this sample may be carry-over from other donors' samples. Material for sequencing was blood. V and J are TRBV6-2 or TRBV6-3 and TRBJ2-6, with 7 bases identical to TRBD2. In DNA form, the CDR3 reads TGTGCCAGCAGTCCCCTCAGGGAGGGCCTTTCTGGGGCCAACGTCCTGACTTTC. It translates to CASSPLREGLSGANVLTF.